Below, 5 T cell receptor beta chains from the same sample are listed, as sequenced in a study of molecular identifiers for immune sequencing clone quantification. From the PCR reads, TCRdb called clonotypes with MiXCR, one entry per CDR3 protein. The data contain approximately 550,000 distinct CDR3 sequences, 25% of them seen just once; the ten biggest clones take up approximately 0.8%. Sequences were obtained from naive CD8+ T cells from blood, with Jurkat cell RNA spiked in. Subset specified: FACS-sorted CD8+CD4-CCR7+CD45RA+ naive T cells. These receptors were collected from a human donor in good health. Some libraries in this study had Jurkat cell RNA spiked in.

The rearrangement links TRBV2 to TRBJ1-1, with D possibly being TRBD1 (5 bases). CDR1 is SNHLY, CDR2 FYNNEI, per germline. This CDR3 spans 15 amino acids. Trimming removed 4 bases from V and 3 bases from J, with 15 bases in between. The CDR3: CASSGGTGPYTEAFF. The DNA of the CDR3 is TGTGCCAGCAGTGGAGGAACGGGACCGTACACTGAAGCTTTCTTT.

This clonotype has just a few counts. The chain uses TRBV11-1 and TRBJ2-5, with 7 bases that match TRBD2. This CDR3 spans 15 amino acids. The germline V gene has CDR1 SGHAT and CDR2 FQDESV (reference sequence). The trim removed 0 bases at V and 0 bases at J, leaving 1 base unmatched. The DNA of the CDR3 is TGTGCCAGCAGCTTAGCGCGGGGGAACCAAGAGACCCAGTACTTC. Translating gives CASSLARGNQETQYF.

As to this clonotype: This may arise from a read error, as a much more abundant clone is one base away. V gene TRBV6-5 combines with J gene TRBJ2-3; 7 nucleotides align to TRBD1. The CDR3 contains 13 residues. Germline loops: CDR1 MNHEY, CDR2 SVGAGI. The CDR3 region has the DNA TGTGCCTGCAGTAGAACAGGGGCCGATACGCAGTATTTT. It codes for CACSRTGADTQYF.

For this clonotype: One base away lies a much larger clone, so this may be a sequencing read error. The chain is built from TRBV7-8 and TRBJ1-5; no firm D call. Per germline, CDR1 SGHVS and CDR2 FQNEAQ. The CDR3 contains 15 residues. CDR3 sequence: CASSSTGYSNPPQHF. The CDR3 coding sequence is TGTGCCAGCAGCTCGACGGGGTATAGCAATCCGCCCCAGCATTTT. The full variable domain, rest sourced from reference TRBV7-8 and TRBJ1-5, is GAGVSQSPRYKVAKRGQDVALRCDPISGHVSLFWYQQALGQGPEFLTYFQNEAQLDKSGLPSDRFFAERPEGSVSTLKIQRTQQEDSAVYLCASSSTGYSNPPQHFGDGTRLSIL.

V usage is TRBV19 and J usage is TRBJ2-2; possible D gene TRBD1, 6 bases. The CDR3 extends over 17 amino acids. Germline V gives CDR1 LNHDA, CDR2 SQIVND (reference sequence). V lost 6 bases to trimming and J lost 1 base, with 18 bases between them. In DNA form, the CDR3 reads TGTGCCAGTAGAGTATATCCCCAGACAGGGAACACCGGGGAGCTGTTTTTT. Translation gives CASRVYPQTGNTGELFF. The whole variable domain, remainder taken from reference TRBV19 and TRBJ2-2, is DGGITQSPKYLFRKEGQNVTLSCEQNLNHDAMYWYRQDPGQGLRLIYYSQIVNDFQKGDIAEGYSVSREKKESFPLTVTSAQKNPTAFYLCASRVYPQTGNTGELFFGEGSRLTVL.